Following are 25 T cell receptor beta chains from one sample sequenced in a study of blood T cell repertoires in COVID-19. Method: immunoSEQ multiplex PCR; TCRdb's copy keeps in-frame clones and lacks some. The sample has some 120,000 clones; roughly four fifths are singletons. Sequenced input: peripheral blood. The receptors derive from a man aged 55-75 years with acute or convalescent COVID-19.

CDR3 protein: CASSLALGPGQGTGELFF. CDR3 nucleotide sequence: TGCGCCAGCAGCTTGGCCCTTGGCCCTGGACAGGGCACCGGGGAGCTGTTTTTT. J is TRBJ2-2 and V is TRBV5-1, with 8 bases lining up with TRBD1. The germline CDR1 and CDR2 sequences are SGHRS and YFSETQ. With 0 bases clipped from V and 4 bases from J, the junction kept 11 bases outside the gene matches. The CDR3 sequence is 18 residues long.

The chain recombines TRBV5-4 with TRBJ2-5; 8 bases align to TRBD1. The CDR3 totals 14 residues. Germline assignment: CDR1 SGHNT and CDR2 YYREEE (reference sequence). V dropped 3 bases and J dropped 2; count of bases not matched to a gene: 3. CDR3 coding DNA: TGTGCCAGCAGCTACAACAGGGGGCAAGAGACCCAGTACTTC. As protein: CASSYNRGQETQYF.

This clone showed up just a few times. The rearrangement uses TRBV28 and TRBJ1-3; D remains unclear. The V gene lost 3 bases and the J gene lost 0 bases, with 18 bases spanning the gap. The germline V gene encodes CDR1 MDHEN and CDR2 SYDVKM. This CDR3 comprises 18 residues. The CDR3 nucleotides read TGTGCCAGCAGTTTCAGCTGGGCCATTTTGAGCTCTGGAAACACCATATATTTT. This sequence encodes CASSFSWAILSSGNTIYF.

This rearrangement joins TRBV7-6 to TRBJ2-2, with 12 bases that match TRBD1. Looked up from germline, CDR1 is SGHVS and CDR2 is FNYEAQ. This CDR3 has 15 residues. The V gene end was trimmed by 6 bases and the J gene end by 7 bases; junction bases not matched to a gene: 6. CDR3 sequence: CASRQGQGANGELFF. The DNA of the CDR3 is TGTGCCAGCAGACAGGGACAGGGGGCTAACGGGGAGCTGTTTTTT.

The chain links TRBV10-3 to TRBJ2-7; 8 bases align to TRBD2. Unmatched junction bases numbered 6, after V lost 6 bases and J lost 2 bases. The CDR3 length is 14 residues. The germline CDR1 and CDR2 sequences are ENHRY and SYGVKD. CDR3: CAIRPGGDAYEQYF. CDR3 in DNA: TGTGCCATCAGGCCCGGGGGGGACGCCTACGAGCAGTACTTC.

The chain is built from TRBV18 and TRBJ2-1; the D is unclear. This CDR3 contains 14 residues. Germline CDR1 and CDR2: KGHSH and LQKENI. V gave up 0 bases and J gave up 8 bases, with 11 bases separating them. The CDR3: CASSPPALMDEQFF. CDR3 coding DNA: TGTGCCAGCTCACCACCGGCACTAATGGATGAGCAGTTCTTC. The full variable domain, in which reference TRBV18 and TRBJ2-1 provide the parts outside the CDR3, is NAGVMQNPRHLVRRRGQEARLRCSPMKGHSHVYWYRQLPEEGLKFMVYLQKENIIDESGMPKERFSAEFPKEGPSILRIQQVVRGDSAAYFCASSPPALMDEQFFGPGTRLTVL.

The gene calls are TRBV15 and TRBJ1-4; TRBD1 might be the D (5 bases). The V end lost 5 bases, the J end lost 8 bases, and 12 bases lay between the germline ends. Germline values: CDR1 LNHNV, CDR2 YYDKDF (reference sequence). The CDR3 is made up of 13 amino acids. CDR3 DNA: TGTGCCACCAGCGACTGGGAGGGGGAAAAACTGTTTTTT. Protein: CATSDWEGEKLFF. Using reference TRBV15 and TRBJ1-4 for the parts outside the CDR3, the full variable domain is DAMVIQNPRYQVTQFGKPVTLSCSQTLNHNVMYWYQQKSSQAPKLLFHYYDKDFNNEADTPDNFQSRRPNTSFCFLDIRSPGLGDTAMYLCATSDWEGEKLFFGSGTQLSVL.

The genes are TRBV11-2 and TRBJ2-1; 10 nucleotides align to TRBD1. J gave up 8 bases and V 5 bases, and 3 bases lay outside the gene matches. Germline values: CDR1 SGHAT, CDR2 FQNNGV. The CDR3 consists of 13 residues. In DNA, the CDR3 is TGTGCCAGCAGCGCAGACAGGGGGCATGAGCAGTTCTTC. This translates into CASSADRGHEQFF.

The chain links TRBV19 to TRBJ2-7; D is perhaps TRBD2 (5 bases). Germline V lookup: CDR1 LNHDA, CDR2 SQIVND (reference sequence). The V and J ends lost 6 bases and 0 bases respectively, with 12 bases between them. CDR3 size: 14 residues. CDR3 DNA sequence: TGTGCCAGTAGATTAGCGAGGAGCTCCTACGAGCAGTACTTC. Its protein is CASRLARSSYEQYF.

The CDR3 reads CASSPDGQGAPRGNYGYTF. DNA for the CDR3: TGTGCCAGCAGCCCTGACGGACAGGGGGCGCCCCGGGGTAACTATGGCTACACCTTC. The chain links TRBV4-2 to TRBJ1-2, with 11 bases aligning to TRBD1. CDR1 is LGHNA and CDR2 is YNFKEQ in the germline V gene. With V trimmed by 4 bases and J by 1 base, 14 bases remained unmatched. CDR3 size: 19 residues.

The gene calls are TRBV9 and TRBJ2-1, with D perhaps matching TRBD2 (5 bases). Germline assignment: CDR1 SGDLS and CDR2 YYNGEE. V lost 0 bases to trimming and J lost 2 bases, with 12 bases between them. The CDR3 is 16 residues long. CDR3 region: CASSVGVAKAYNEQFF. The CDR3 coding sequence is TGTGCCAGCAGCGTAGGGGTAGCGAAGGCCTACAATGAGCAGTTCTTC.

The chain has TRBV18 and TRBJ1-1; D possibly corresponds to TRBD1 (5 bases). From germline, CDR1 is KGHSH and CDR2 LQKENI. CDR3 length equals 16 residues. Trimming shortened V by 0 bases and J by 2 bases, and 13 bases separated the two germline ends. In DNA, the CDR3 is TGTGCCAGCTCACCACCTGCCGCAGGGCCAAACACTGAAGCTTTCTTT. Translating it yields CASSPPAAGPNTEAFF.

In this sample, this clone turned up a few times. The rearrangement uses TRBV2 and TRBJ2-1; 8 bases are shared with TRBD2. CDR1 and CDR2 from the germline V gene are SNHLY and FYNNEI. The CDR3 is made up of 16 amino acids. The J segment lost 10 bases and the V segment lost 1 base, leaving 12 bases of the junction unmatched. CDR3 in amino acids: CASSEERLALPHEQFF. CDR3 DNA sequence: TGTGCCAGCAGTGAAGAGAGACTAGCGCTTCCCCACGAGCAGTTCTTC.

This clone has just one count. The chain employs TRBV6-5 and TRBJ2-5; D may be TRBD1 (5 bases). The CDR3 contains 13 residues. Trimming pared 6 bases from V and 5 bases from J, leaving 13 bases between. Germline CDR1 MNHEY, CDR2 SVGAGI. The DNA for the CDR3 is TGTGCCAGCAGGGGGCTGCCGTGGGAGACCCAGTACTTC. It yields the protein CASRGLPWETQYF.

DNA for the CDR3: TGCGCCAGCAGCTTGGCCTCTACAGGTTACAATGAGCAGTTCTTC. Translated, it gives CASSLASTGYNEQFF. This sequence joins TRBV5-1 and TRBJ2-1; tentative D call: TRBD1 (5 bases). CDR1 is SGHRS, CDR2 YFSETQ, per germline. The ends were cut back, 0 bases at V and 4 bases at J, with 11 bases in the middle. The CDR3 is 15 amino acids. Filled out from reference TRBV5-1 and TRBJ2-1, the complete variable domain reads KAGVTQTPRYLIKTRGQQVTLSCSPISGHRSVSWYQQTPGQGLQFLFEYFSETQRNKGNFPGRFSGRQFSNSRSEMNVSTLELGDSALYLCASSLASTGYNEQFFGPGTRLTVL.

The chain links TRBV27 to TRBJ1-1; 7 positions agree with TRBD1. The CDR3 is made up of 18 amino acids. Unmatched junction bases numbered 19, after V lost 8 bases and J lost 1 base. Germline CDR1 reads MNHEY; CDR2 reads SMNVEV (reference sequence). The CDR3 spells CASPQMRDRVPKNTEAFF. The CDR3 bases are TGTGCCAGCCCCCAGATGCGAGACAGGGTCCCCAAGAACACTGAAGCTTTCTTT.

The CDR3: CASSFGGSKNIQYF. CDR3 nucleotide sequence: TGTGCCAGCAGTTTCGGGGGGTCCAAAAACATTCAGTACTTC. V and J are TRBV28 and TRBJ2-4; 7 nucleotides line up with TRBD2. Trimming at V came to 3 bases and at J to 2 bases, leaving 1 base not matched to a gene. Germline CDR1 reads MDHEN; CDR2 reads SYDVKM. The CDR3 contains 14 residues.

V gene TRBV10-3 combines with J gene TRBJ2-1, with D maybe TRBD2 (6 bases). V was trimmed by 0 bases and J by 1 base, leaving 10 bases between them. The CDR3 runs to 16 residues. Germline loops: CDR1 ENHRY, CDR2 SYGVKD. As DNA, the CDR3 is TGTGCCATCAGTGAGTCGGGGAGCGGGTCCTACAATGAGCAGTTCTTC. It encodes CAISESGSGSYNEQFF.

The rearrangement joins TRBV3-1 (or the pseudogene TRBV3-2) to TRBJ2-7, with 7 bases lining up with TRBD2. This CDR3 comprises 13 residues. V dropped 3 bases and J dropped 3; count of bases not matched to a gene: 2. Germline CDR1 LGHDT, CDR2 YNNKEL (reference sequence). The CDR3 loop is CASSQGGVYEQYF. CDR3 coding DNA: TGTGCCAGCAGCCAGGGAGGGGTCTACGAGCAGTACTTC.

The chain couples TRBV3-1 (or the pseudogene TRBV3-2) to TRBJ2-4; 10 bases align to TRBD1. The CDR3 spans 16 residues. Germline V gene lookup returns CDR1 LGHDT and CDR2 YNNKEL (reference sequence). V was pared by 4 bases and J by 4 bases, with 7 bases of the junction left unmatched. CDR3 nucleotides: TGTGCCAGCAGCCTACCGGGACAGGGGAGGAAAAACATTCAGTACTTC. Translation: CASSLPGQGRKNIQYF.

This clone occurred a few times. The chain carries TRBV7-3 and TRBJ2-6; no clear D gene. CDR3 length: 13 residues. Germline CDR1 SGHTA, CDR2 FQGTGA. Trimming left V 3 bases short and J 4 bases short, with 4 bases between. The CDR3 reads CASSFSGANVLTF. In DNA, the CDR3 is TGTGCCAGCAGCTTCTCCGGGGCCAACGTCCTGACTTTC.

This clone occurred once. The V call is TRBV28, the J call TRBJ2-1, with 8 positions matching TRBD2. Per germline, CDR1 MDHEN and CDR2 SYDVKM. The CDR3 has 16 residues. V lost 8 bases and J lost 1; bases outside the gene matches: 10. CDR3 residues: CASRDRGTRSYNEQFF. The CDR3 nucleotides read TGTGCCAGCCGGGATAGAGGGACTAGATCCTACAATGAGCAGTTCTTC.

V and J are TRBV28 and TRBJ2-7; D perhaps matches TRBD2 (6 bases). V was trimmed by 1 base and J by 3 bases, leaving 13 bases between them. CDR1 and CDR2 from the germline V gene are MDHEN and SYDVKM. The CDR3 spans 15 residues. The CDR3 DNA reads TGTGCCAGCAGTTTATTCGCATGGGGAGGCTACGAGCAGTACTTC. The encoded protein is CASSLFAWGGYEQYF.

The chain employs TRBV24-1 and TRBJ2-2; 12 positions match TRBD2. V was pared by 6 bases and J by 5 bases, with 3 bases of the junction left unmatched. Germline V gives CDR1 KGHDR, CDR2 SFDVKD. CDR3 length: 15 residues. The CDR3 DNA is TGTGCCACCAGTAAGCTAGCGGGAGGGACCGGGGAGCTGTTTTTT. Protein product: CATSKLAGGTGELFF.

The V gene is TRBV5-8, the J gene TRBJ2-7, with a tentative D call TRBD2 (5 bases). There are 14 residues in the CDR3. Germline V lookup: CDR1 SGHTS, CDR2 YDEGEE. Trimming took off 2 bases at V and 6 bases at J, with 15 bases between the two ends. The CDR3 spells CASSLSFEGSEQYF. DNA of the CDR3: TGTGCCAGCAGCTTAAGTTTTGAGGGTTCCGAGCAGTACTTC.